This T cell receptor beta chain was obtained from a study of blood T cell repertoires in COVID-19. J was trimmed by 5 bases and V by 4 bases; bases with no gene match: 5. Per the germline V gene, CDR1 is LGHNA and CDR2 is YSLEER. This CDR3 has 14 amino acids. Clones were sequenced by immunoSEQ multiplex PCR, and TCRdb holds only the in-frame ones, with some missing. In the table there are over 150,000 clones, approximately 88% of which are singletons. V is TRBV4-3 and J is TRBJ1-2; 9 bases map to TRBD1. Sequencing used peripheral blood. This TCR came from a man aged 18 to 35 with active or convalescent COVID-19. CDR3 amino acids: CASSLSTGGYGYTF. The CDR3 bases are TGCGCCAGCAGCCTTTCGACAGGGGGTTATGGCTACACCTTC.